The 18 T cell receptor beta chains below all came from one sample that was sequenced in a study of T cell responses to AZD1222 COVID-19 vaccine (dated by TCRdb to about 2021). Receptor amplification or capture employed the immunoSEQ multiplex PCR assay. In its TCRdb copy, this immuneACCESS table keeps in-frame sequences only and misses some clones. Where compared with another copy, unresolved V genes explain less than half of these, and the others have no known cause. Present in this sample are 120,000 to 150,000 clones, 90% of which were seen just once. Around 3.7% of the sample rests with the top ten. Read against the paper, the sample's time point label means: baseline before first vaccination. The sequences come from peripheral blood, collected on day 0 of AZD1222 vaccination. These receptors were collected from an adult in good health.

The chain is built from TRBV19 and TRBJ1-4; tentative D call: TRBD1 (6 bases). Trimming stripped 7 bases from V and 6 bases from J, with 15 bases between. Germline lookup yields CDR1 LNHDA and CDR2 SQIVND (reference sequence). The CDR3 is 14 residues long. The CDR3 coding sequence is TGTGCCAGTAATAAACAGGGAGTCTATGAAAAACTGTTTTTT. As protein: CASNKQGVYEKLFF.

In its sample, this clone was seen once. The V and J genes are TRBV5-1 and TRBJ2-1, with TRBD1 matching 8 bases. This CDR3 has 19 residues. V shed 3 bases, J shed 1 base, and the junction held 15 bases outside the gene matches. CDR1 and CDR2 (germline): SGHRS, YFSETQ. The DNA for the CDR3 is TGCGCCAGCAGCTCCCTAAGACCGGGACAGGTGTTATCCTACAATGAGCAGTTCTTC. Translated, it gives CASSSLRPGQVLSYNEQFF.

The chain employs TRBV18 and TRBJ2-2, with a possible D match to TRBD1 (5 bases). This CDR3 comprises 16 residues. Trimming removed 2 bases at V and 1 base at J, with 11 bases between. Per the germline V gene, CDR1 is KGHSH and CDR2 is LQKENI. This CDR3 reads CASSPRQGLNTGELFF. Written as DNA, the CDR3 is TGTGCCAGCTCACCAAGGCAGGGCCTGAACACCGGGGAGCTGTTTTTT.

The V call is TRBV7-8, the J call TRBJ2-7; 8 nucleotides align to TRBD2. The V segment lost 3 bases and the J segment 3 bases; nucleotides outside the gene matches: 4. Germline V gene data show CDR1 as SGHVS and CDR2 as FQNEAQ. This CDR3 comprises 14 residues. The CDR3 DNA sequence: TGTGCCAGCAGCTTCGGAGCGGGAGTCTACGAGCAGTACTTC. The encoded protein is CASSFGAGVYEQYF.

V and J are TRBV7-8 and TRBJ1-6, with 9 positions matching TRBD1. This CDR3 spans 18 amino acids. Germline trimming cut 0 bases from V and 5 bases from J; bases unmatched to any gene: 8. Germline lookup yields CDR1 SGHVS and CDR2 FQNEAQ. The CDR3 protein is CASSLASLRTGDNSPLHF. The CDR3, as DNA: TGTGCCAGCAGCTTAGCGTCACTAAGGACAGGGGATAATTCACCCCTCCACTTT.

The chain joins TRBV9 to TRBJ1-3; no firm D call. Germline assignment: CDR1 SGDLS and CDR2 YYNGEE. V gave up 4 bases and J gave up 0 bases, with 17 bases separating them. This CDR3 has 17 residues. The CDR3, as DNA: TGTGCCAGCAGCAAAAAATGGACGGCGAGCTCTGGAAACACCATATATTTT. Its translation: CASSKKWTASSGNTIYF.

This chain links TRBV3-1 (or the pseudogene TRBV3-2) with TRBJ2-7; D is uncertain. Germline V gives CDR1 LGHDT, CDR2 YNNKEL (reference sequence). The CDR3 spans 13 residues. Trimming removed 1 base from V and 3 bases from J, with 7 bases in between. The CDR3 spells CASSQGTYYEQYF. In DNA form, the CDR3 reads TGTGCCAGCAGCCAAGGGACGTACTACGAGCAGTACTTC.

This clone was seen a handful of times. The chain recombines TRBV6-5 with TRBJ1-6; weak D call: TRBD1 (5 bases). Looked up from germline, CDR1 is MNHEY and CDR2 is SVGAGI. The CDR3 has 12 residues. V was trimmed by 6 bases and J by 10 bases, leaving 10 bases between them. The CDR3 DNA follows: TGTGCCAGCAGCCAGGGAGACTCACCCCTCCACTTT. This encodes CASSQGDSPLHF.

DNA for the CDR3: TGTGCCAGCAGCAAAGTTTTATTTATGGAAAAAACGGGGGTTCGTTCCCAAGAGACCCAGTACTTC. Protein product: CASSKVLFMEKTGVRSQETQYF. The chain links TRBV21-1 to TRBJ2-5; TRBD2 was called by the table and not checked on the DNA. TRBV21-1 is described as a pseudogene. This CDR3 has 22 residues.

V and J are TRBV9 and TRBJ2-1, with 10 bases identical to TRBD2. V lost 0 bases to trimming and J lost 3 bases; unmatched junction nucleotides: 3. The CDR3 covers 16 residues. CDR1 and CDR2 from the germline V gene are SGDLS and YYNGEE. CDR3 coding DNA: TGTGCCAGCAGCGTAGATCCTAGCGGGAGCTACAATGAGCAGTTCTTC. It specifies CASSVDPSGSYNEQFF.

The CDR3 DNA sequence: TGTGCCAGCAGCTTGGTTCAGACAAATTTAAAAGCTTTCTTT. Amino acids: CASSLVQTNLKAFF. V gene TRBV11-2 combines with J gene TRBJ1-1; D uncertain. Germline assignment: CDR1 SGHAT and CDR2 FQNNGV. The CDR3 length is 14 residues. V was trimmed by 3 bases and J by 9 bases, leaving 17 bases between them.

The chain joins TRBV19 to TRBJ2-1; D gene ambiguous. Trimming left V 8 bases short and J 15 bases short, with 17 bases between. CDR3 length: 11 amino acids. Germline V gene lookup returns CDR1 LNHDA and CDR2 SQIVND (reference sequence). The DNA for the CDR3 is TGTGCCAGTGGCTTCGCTGCACCGGTGTTCTTC. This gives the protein CASGFAAPVFF.

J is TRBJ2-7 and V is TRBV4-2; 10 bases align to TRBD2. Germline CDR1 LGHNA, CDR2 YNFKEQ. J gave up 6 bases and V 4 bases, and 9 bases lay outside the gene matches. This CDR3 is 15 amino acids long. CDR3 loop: CASSLLGLAGVEQYF. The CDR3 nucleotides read TGTGCCAGCAGCCTATTAGGTCTAGCGGGAGTCGAGCAGTACTTC.

In nucleotides, the CDR3 is TGTGCCAGCAGCACGGGACAGGGGGCTGGTGGCTACACCTTC. This translates into CASSTGQGAGGYTF. J is TRBJ1-2 and V is TRBV7-9; 12 bases match TRBD1. The CDR3 length is 14 residues. The V segment lost 5 bases and the J segment 7 bases; nucleotides outside the gene matches: 5. Germline V CDR1 and CDR2: SEHNR, FQNEAQ (reference sequence).

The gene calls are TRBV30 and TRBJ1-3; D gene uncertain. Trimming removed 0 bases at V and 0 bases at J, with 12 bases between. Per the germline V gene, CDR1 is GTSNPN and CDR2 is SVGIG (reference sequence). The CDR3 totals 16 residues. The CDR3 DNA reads TGTGCCTGGAGTGTGTTCGGCAGGAGCTCTGGAAACACCATATATTTT. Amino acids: CAWSVFGRSSGNTIYF.

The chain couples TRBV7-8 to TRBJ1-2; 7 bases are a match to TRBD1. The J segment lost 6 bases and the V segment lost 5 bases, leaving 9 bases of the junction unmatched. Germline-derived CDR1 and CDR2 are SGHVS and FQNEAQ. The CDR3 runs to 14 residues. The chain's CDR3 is CASSPPDRSDGYTF. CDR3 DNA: TGTGCCAGCAGCCCGCCGGACAGGTCTGATGGCTACACCTTC.

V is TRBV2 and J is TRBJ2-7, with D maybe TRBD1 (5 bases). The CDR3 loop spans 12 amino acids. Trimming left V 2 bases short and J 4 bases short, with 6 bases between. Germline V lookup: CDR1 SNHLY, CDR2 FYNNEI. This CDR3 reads CASSEQGYEQYF. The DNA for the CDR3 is TGTGCCAGCAGTGAACAGGGTTACGAGCAGTACTTC.

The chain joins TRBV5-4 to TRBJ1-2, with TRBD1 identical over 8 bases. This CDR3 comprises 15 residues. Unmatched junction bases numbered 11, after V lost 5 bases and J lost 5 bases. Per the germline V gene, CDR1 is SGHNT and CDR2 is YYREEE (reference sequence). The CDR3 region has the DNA TGTGCCAGCAGATACACCGGGACAGGCCTATATGGCTACACCTTC. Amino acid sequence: CASRYTGTGLYGYTF.